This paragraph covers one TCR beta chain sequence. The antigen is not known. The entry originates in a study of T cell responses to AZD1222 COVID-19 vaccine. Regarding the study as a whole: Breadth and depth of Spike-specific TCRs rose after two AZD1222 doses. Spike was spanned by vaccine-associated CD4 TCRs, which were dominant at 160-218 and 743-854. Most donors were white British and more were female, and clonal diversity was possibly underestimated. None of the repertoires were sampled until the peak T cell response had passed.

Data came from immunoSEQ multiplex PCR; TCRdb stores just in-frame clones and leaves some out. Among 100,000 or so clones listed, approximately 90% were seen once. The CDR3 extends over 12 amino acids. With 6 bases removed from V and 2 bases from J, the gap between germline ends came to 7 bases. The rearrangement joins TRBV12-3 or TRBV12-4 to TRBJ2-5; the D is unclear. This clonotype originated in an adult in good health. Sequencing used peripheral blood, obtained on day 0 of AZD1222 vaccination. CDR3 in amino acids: CASRYAQETQYF. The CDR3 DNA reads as TGTGCCAGCAGATACGCACAAGAGACCCAGTACTTC.